This TCR beta chain was obtained from a study of T cell repertoires in cytomegalovirus infection (dated 2019 in TCRdb). General notes on the study: Donor HLA type was relevant to the analysis, because carriage of CMV infection together with the matching HLA type was indicated by public TCR beta signatures.

TCRdb lists the instrument as Illumina HiSeq 1500. The public reads were reanalyzed by TCRdb: fastp trimming at Q25, MiXCR alignment, in-frame beta chains only. Each CDR3 protein appears once, grouped with its most common genes and DNA. The sample contains 200,000 to 250,000 distinct CDR3 sequences, about 23% of them found a single time. 15% to 20% of the sample is held by the ten biggest clonotypes. This clonotype was observed a few times. Its antigen is currently not known. One base away there is no much larger clone; base qualities are not given. Beyond this particular receptor, the publication reports: In the ex vivo response, HLA-C-restricted CMV-specific TCR beta clonotypes were dominant, and in two of eight donors the single most frequent clonotype came from this HLA-C-restricted group. In both this cohort and an independent cohort of 352 donors, the cumulative frequency of public TCR beta family members distinguished carriers of CMV infection plus the relevant HLA type.

The sequence derives from a human donor in good health (CMV status not recorded). Some clones in this sample may be carry-over from other donors' samples. The specimen was CD8+ T cells from PBMCs.

For the CDR3, the sequence is CASSYGPMNTEAFF. Read as DNA, the sequence is TGTGCCAGCAGCTATGGGCCTATGAACACTGAAGCTTTCTTT. This sequence uses TRBV2 and TRBJ1-1, with an unclear D gene assignment. The CDR3 runs 14 amino acids, cysteine and phenylalanine included. Only CDR3 DNA remains: 42 bases, in frame from the first base. The germline ends are 11 bases apart after V is trimmed by 6 bases and J by 0 bases. Via the germline V gene, CDR1 is SNHLY and CDR2 FYNNEI.